These 32 T cell receptor beta chains were sequenced from one sample in a study of sequential checkpoint blockade in melanoma (dated by TCRdb to the late 2010s). Reading the label with the study, this specimen's treatment or condition is: randomized to nivolumab then ipilimumab (arm A) or the reverse (arm B). The library was made by the immunoSEQ multiplex PCR assay. The clones in this table, taken by TCRdb from immuneACCESS, are in-frame only. Not every clone is retained; where verified, under half of the shortfall comes from an unresolved V gene, and the cause of the rest is unknown. The sample records roughly 20,000 clones, 80% to 90% of which are singletons. The top ten hold around a tenth of the sample. This sample comprised CD8+ T cells sorted from blood (inferred from file names), obtained from a patient given nivolumab and ipilimumab in sequence. The receptors stem from a human donor with melanoma.

The V call is TRBV27, the J call TRBJ1-6; D might be TRBD1 (6 bases). The CDR3 runs to 17 residues. The germline gives CDR1 MNHEY, CDR2 SMNVEV (reference sequence). V lost 0 bases and J 8 bases, leaving 17 bases between the germline ends. The CDR3 region has the DNA TGTGCCAGCAGTTTATCAAGGACAGAGTATTACCATTCACCCCTCCACTTT. It specifies CASSLSRTEYYHSPLHF.

V and J are TRBV9 and TRBJ2-7, with 11 bases identical to TRBD2. The trim removed 4 bases at V and 6 bases at J, leaving 6 bases unmatched. Germline values: CDR1 SGDLS, CDR2 YYNGEE. The CDR3 has 14 residues. This chain's CDR3 is CASSPWTSGLEQYF. The CDR3 nucleotides read TGTGCCAGCAGCCCTTGGACTAGCGGGCTCGAGCAGTACTTC. The full variable domain, with the rest looked up from reference TRBV9 and TRBJ2-7, is DSGVTQTPKHLITATGQRVTLRCSPRSGDLSVYWYQQSLDQGLQFLIQYYNGEERAKGNILERFSAQQFPDLHSELNLSSLELGDSALYFCASSPWTSGLEQYFGPGTRLTVT.

This chain uses TRBV6-6 with TRBJ1-5; a possible D gene is TRBD1 (6 bases). V lost 2 bases, J lost 2 bases, and 13 bases lay in between. Germline V gene lookup returns CDR1 MNHNY and CDR2 SVGAGI (reference sequence). The CDR3 is 16 amino acids. DNA of the CDR3: TGTGCCAGCAGTTACCGGGGACACCTTGGCAATCAGCCCCAGCATTTT. Translating gives CASSYRGHLGNQPQHF.

The V and J genes are TRBV6-6 and TRBJ2-1, with D hard to call. This CDR3 region has 12 residues. The V and J ends lost 7 bases and 4 bases respectively, with 8 bases between them. Germline V gene sequence: CDR1 MNHNY, CDR2 SVGAGI (reference sequence). The CDR3 loop reads CASINSYNEQFF. The CDR3 DNA sequence: TGTGCCAGCATAAACTCGTACAATGAGCAGTTCTTC.

V usage is TRBV27 and J usage is TRBJ2-5; 7 bases map to TRBD2. V lost 3 bases to trimming and J lost 5 bases; unmatched junction nucleotides: 6. This CDR3 region has 14 residues. Germline V lookup: CDR1 MNHEY, CDR2 SMNVEV (reference sequence). CDR3 nucleotides: TGTGCCAGCAGTTTCCGGGACGGGGGGGAGACCCAGTACTTC. Translated: CASSFRDGGETQYF.

This sequence joins TRBV13 and TRBJ2-6; TRBD1 aligns across 10 bases. The CDR3 runs to 17 residues. J was trimmed by 0 bases and V by 4 bases; bases with no gene match: 3. The germline CDR1 and CDR2 sequences are PRHDT and FYEKMQ (reference sequence). The CDR3 sequence: CASSSTGGGSGANVLTF. CDR3 nucleotides: TGTGCCAGCAGCTCGACAGGGGGCGGCTCTGGGGCCAACGTCCTGACTTTC.

The chain links TRBV5-1 to TRBJ2-7; TRBD1 is a possible D gene (5 bases). The V end was cut by 1 base, the J end by 6 bases, with 14 bases between. The CDR3 spans 14 residues. Germline V CDR1 and CDR2: SGHRS, YFSETQ. CDR3 sequence reads: CASSLSTGLSEQYF. The CDR3 DNA sequence: TGCGCCAGCAGCTTGTCCACAGGTTTAAGCGAGCAGTACTTC.

The chain links TRBV30 to TRBJ1-2; D is undetermined. CDR3 length: 13 residues. CDR1 is GTSNPN and CDR2 is SVGIG in the germline V gene (reference sequence). The ends were cut back, 2 bases at V and 4 bases at J, with 11 bases in the middle. CDR3 sequence: CAWSKDILYGYTF. CDR3 bases: TGTGCCTGGAGTAAAGACATACTCTATGGCTACACCTTC.

V and J are TRBV7-9 and TRBJ2-7; 7 nucleotides align to TRBD2. J lost 2 bases, V lost 5 bases, and 6 bases had no gene match. Germline V gives CDR1 SEHNR, CDR2 FQNEAQ (reference sequence). CDR3 size: 14 residues. The CDR3 is CASSGGGFAYEQYF. DNA for the CDR3: TGTGCCAGCAGCGGGGGGGGGTTTGCCTACGAGCAGTACTTC. Based on the CDR3 plus reference TRBV7-9 and TRBJ2-7, the full variable domain is DTGVSQNPRHKITKRGQNVTFRCDPISEHNRLYWYRQTLGQGPEFLTYFQNEAQLEKSRLLSDRFSAERPKGSFSTLEIQRTEQGDSAMYLCASSGGGFAYEQYFGPGTRLTVT.

The chain combines TRBV28 with TRBJ1-5; D might be TRBD1 (6 bases). CDR3 length: 14 residues. The V gene lost 6 bases and the J gene lost 5 bases, with 14 bases spanning the gap. Germline V gene data show CDR1 as MDHEN and CDR2 as SYDVKM. CDR3 residues: CASRGGGSDQPQHF. Written as DNA, the CDR3 is TGTGCCAGCAGGGGAGGGGGGTCCGATCAGCCCCAGCATTTT. The whole variable domain, remainder taken from reference TRBV28 and TRBJ1-5, is DVKVTQSSRYLVKRTGEKVFLECVQDMDHENMFWYRQDPGLGLRLIYFSYDVKMKEKGDIPEGYSVSREKKERFSLILESASTNQTSMYLCASRGGGSDQPQHFGDGTRLSIL.

The chain is built from TRBV30 and TRBJ1-1; tentative D call: TRBD1 (6 bases). Trimming cost V 5 bases and J 7 bases, with 20 bases left between them. Germline V gene lookup returns CDR1 GTSNPN and CDR2 SVGIG (reference sequence). CDR3 length equals 14 residues. This CDR3 is CAWVYKVDSFEAFF. CDR3 coding DNA: TGTGCCTGGGTCTACAAAGTGGACAGTTTTGAAGCTTTCTTT.

This chain uses TRBV7-4 with TRBJ2-7, with unresolved D. In germline, CDR1 is SGHVT, CDR2 SQSDAQ. Trimming left V 2 bases short and J 5 bases short, with 16 bases between. The CDR3 length is 15 residues. This chain's CDR3 is CASSLRSLSGDEQYF. The CDR3 DNA sequence: TGTGCCAGCAGCTTAAGGTCGTTGTCGGGTGACGAGCAGTACTTC.

The CDR3 loop reads CASSQAGQDDYNSPLHF. CDR3 DNA: TGCGCCAGCAGCCAAGCCGGACAGGACGATTATAATTCACCCCTCCACTTT. The chain employs TRBV4-3 and TRBJ1-6, with TRBD1 matching over 7 bases. This CDR3 is 17 amino acids long. Germline CDR1 LGHNA, CDR2 YSLEER. The junction had 7 bases not matched to a gene; V was cut back by 1 base and J by 4 bases.

The J gene is TRBJ1-1, the V gene TRBV9; D unclear. Trimming shortened V by 4 bases and J by 6 bases, and 7 bases separated the two germline ends. The germline V gene has CDR1 SGDLS and CDR2 YYNGEE. The CDR3 sequence is 11 residues long. The CDR3 DNA reads TGTGCCAGCAGCCCCCTCGCTGAAGCTTTCTTT. It is translated as CASSPLAEAFF.

This chain joins TRBV29-1 and TRBJ2-7, with TRBD1 matching 9 bases. The trim removed 4 bases at V and 4 bases at J, leaving 2 bases unmatched. Germline CDR1 and CDR2: SQVTM and ANQGSEA. The CDR3 has 12 residues. The CDR3 is CSVGGTGYEQYF. Written as DNA, the CDR3 is TGCAGCGTTGGCGGGACAGGGTACGAGCAGTACTTC.

V and J are TRBV5-1 and TRBJ2-7; 8 bases fit TRBD1. This CDR3 has 13 residues. The V gene's germline CDR1 is SGHRS and CDR2 YFSETQ. Germline trimming cut 0 bases from V and 5 bases from J; bases unmatched to any gene: 1. CDR3 amino acids: CASSLAGGHEQYF. CDR3 nucleotide sequence: TGCGCCAGCAGCTTGGCAGGGGGCCACGAGCAGTACTTC.

The V call is TRBV27, the J call TRBJ1-1, with D tentatively TRBD1 (6 bases). The CDR3 is made up of 12 amino acids. Germline V gene lookup returns CDR1 MNHEY and CDR2 SMNVEV (reference sequence). Trimming shortened V by 5 bases and J by 8 bases, and 12 bases separated the two germline ends. CDR3 sequence reads: CASSPRGGEAFF. Here the CDR3 DNA reads TGTGCCAGCAGTCCAAGGGGGGGAGAAGCTTTCTTT.

The rearrangement uses TRBV9 and TRBJ1-1; possible D gene TRBD1, 5 bases. CDR1 is SGDLS, CDR2 YYNGEE, per germline. The CDR3 runs to 14 residues. Trimming removed 0 bases from V and 5 bases from J, with 11 bases in between. The chain's CDR3 is CASSVARSGTEAFF. The CDR3 region has the DNA TGTGCCAGCAGCGTAGCTCGATCAGGGACTGAAGCTTTCTTT.

This chain uses TRBV7-7 with TRBJ2-3; D possibly corresponds to TRBD2 (6 bases). V lost 1 base and J lost 1, with 9 bases in between. The CDR3 runs to 15 residues. Per germline, CDR1 SSHAT and CDR2 FNYEAQ (reference sequence). CDR3 amino acids: CASSLVGGGTDTQYF. CDR3 in DNA: TGTGCCAGCAGCTTAGTTGGCGGGGGCACAGATACGCAGTATTTT.

This chain links TRBV11-2 with TRBJ1-4; TRBD1 agrees at 7 bases. With V trimmed by 3 bases and J by 7 bases, 8 bases remained unmatched. Germline values: CDR1 SGHAT, CDR2 FQNNGV. The CDR3 has 15 amino acids. CDR3 nucleotides: TGTGCCAGCAGCTTCCGACAGGGAAGTTTTGAAAAACTGTTTTTT. Translated, it gives CASSFRQGSFEKLFF.

CDR3 DNA sequence: TGTGCCAGCAGTGGACCGGGACAGGGTACCTACGAGCAGTACTTC. Amino acids: CASSGPGQGTYEQYF. The chain links TRBV6-5 to TRBJ2-7, with 9 positions matching TRBD1. With 5 bases clipped from V and 2 bases from J, the junction kept 7 bases outside the gene matches. The germline V gene has CDR1 MNHEY and CDR2 SVGAGI. There are 15 residues in the CDR3.

The CDR3 here is CASSLSAGAKAYGYTF. The CDR3 DNA reads as TGTGCCAGCAGTTTATCAGCGGGGGCCAAAGCCTATGGCTACACCTTC. V is TRBV27 and J is TRBJ1-2; maybe TRBD1 (6 bases). The CDR3 spans 16 residues. V lost 0 bases to trimming and J lost 4 bases, with 15 bases between them. Germline loops: CDR1 MNHEY, CDR2 SMNVEV (reference sequence).

A single count supports this clone. The chain employs TRBV5-4 and TRBJ2-1; 8 positions agree with TRBD2. The CDR3 contains 15 residues. Trimming cost V 0 bases and J 8 bases; bases outside gene matches: 7. Germline V gives CDR1 SGHNT, CDR2 YYREEE (reference sequence). CDR3 sequence (DNA): TGTGCCAGCAGCTTGGCGGGGGGGCCTCCCGATGAGCAGTTCTTC. Its translation: CASSLAGGPPDEQFF.

The chain combines TRBV6-5 with TRBJ2-7; 8 bases are a match to TRBD2. The CDR3 is made up of 14 amino acids. After removal of 2 bases from V and 7 bases from J, the junction contained 7 bases not matched to a gene. Germline CDR1 MNHEY, CDR2 SVGAGI. Written as DNA, the CDR3 is TGTGCCAGCAGTTACGATAGCGGGGTGGGAGAGCAGTACTTC. It is translated as CASSYDSGVGEQYF.

This clone was recorded a few times. V usage is TRBV27 and J usage is TRBJ2-7, with a tentative D call TRBD2 (6 bases). CDR1 and CDR2 (germline): MNHEY, SMNVEV (reference sequence). With 0 bases removed from V and 4 bases from J, the gap between germline ends came to 13 bases. The CDR3 loop spans 15 amino acids. The CDR3 DNA reads TGTGCCAGCAGTTTATCTAGGGGAGGACCGTACGAGCAGTACTTC. It codes for CASSLSRGGPYEQYF.

The V and J genes are TRBV5-1 and TRBJ1-1; TRBD1 aligns across 8 bases. CDR3 length: 15 residues. Trimming at V came to 10 bases and at J to 5 bases, leaving 16 bases not matched to a gene. Per the germline V gene, CDR1 is SGHRS and CDR2 is YFSETQ. The CDR3 protein is CAVRDRPTLGTEAFF. CDR3 in DNA: TGCGCCGTCCGGGACAGGCCCACACTGGGGACTGAAGCTTTCTTT.

The rearrangement links TRBV7-2 to TRBJ1-1; 9 positions agree with TRBD1. V shed 3 bases, J shed 1 base, and the junction held 3 bases outside the gene matches. The CDR3 length is 15 residues. Germline CDR1 SGHTA, CDR2 FQGNSA. Here the CDR3 DNA reads TGTGCCAGCAGCTTTACAGGGGGCAGGAACACTGAAGCTTTCTTT. Encoded protein: CASSFTGGRNTEAFF.

This clone is a singleton in its sample. The chain is built from TRBV11-2 and TRBJ1-2; 9 bases match TRBD1. Germline CDR1 SGHAT, CDR2 FQNNGV. The CDR3 is 13 amino acids. J gave up 7 bases and V 5 bases, and 5 bases lay outside the gene matches. The CDR3 nucleotides read TGTGCCAGCAGCCCCGGGACAGGGTCTGGCTACACCTTC. It translates to CASSPGTGSGYTF. The full variable domain, its missing parts supplied by reference TRBV11-2 and TRBJ1-2, is EAGVAQSPRYKIIEKRQSVAFWCNPISGHATLYWYQQILGQGPKLLIQFQNNGVVDDSQLPKDRFSAERLKGVDSTLKIQPAKLEDSAVYLCASSPGTGSGYTFGSGTRLTVV.

V and J are TRBV13 and TRBJ2-7; D may be TRBD2 (6 bases). The CDR3 runs 17 residues. The germline V gene encodes CDR1 PRHDT and CDR2 FYEKMQ (reference sequence). The V end was cut by 5 bases, the J end by 0 bases, with 20 bases between. CDR3: CASSQHTGTSSSYEQYF. The CDR3 DNA reads TGTGCCAGCAGCCAACACACCGGGACTTCAAGCTCCTACGAGCAGTACTTC.

This chain joins TRBV11-2 and TRBJ1-6; D possibly corresponds to TRBD1 (6 bases). This CDR3 comprises 17 residues. Looked up from germline, CDR1 is SGHAT and CDR2 is FQNNGV. V was pared by 1 base and J by 4 bases, with 14 bases between. CDR3: CASSLVSDSVYNSPLHF. CDR3 bases: TGTGCCAGCAGCTTAGTATCGGACAGTGTTTATAATTCACCCCTCCACTTT.

This rearrangement joins TRBV27 to TRBJ1-1; D is possibly TRBD1 (6 bases). Per germline, CDR1 MNHEY and CDR2 SMNVEV (reference sequence). The CDR3 has 15 residues. The V end lost 7 bases, the J end lost 0 bases, and 15 bases lay between the germline ends. The CDR3 DNA sequence: TGTGCCAGCACCCTCTGGGCAGGGGTGAACACTGAAGCTTTCTTT. This codes for CASTLWAGVNTEAFF.

The chain links TRBV11-3 to TRBJ1-1; 9 bases align to TRBD1. Germline V gene sequence: CDR1 SGHNT, CDR2 YENEEA. The CDR3 is made up of 15 amino acids. V shed 5 bases and J 3 bases; nucleotides not matched to a gene: 7. The CDR3 sequence is CASSPGTGWDTEAFF. CDR3 DNA sequence: TGTGCCAGCAGCCCGGGGACAGGGTGGGACACTGAAGCTTTCTTT.